The 29 T cell receptor beta chains given below trace back to one sample, sequenced in a study of CD8+CD57+ T cells in acquired aplastic anemia. For sequencing, patients were chosen who had shown expansion of CD8+CD57+ cells by flow cytometry. Both TCR beta VDJ combination and CDR3 sequence profiling were carried out. Genomic DNA was the template for this profiling. TCRdb itself ran the reads through MiXCR, one entry per CDR3 protein. Of fewer than 250,000 distinct CDR3 sequences listed, 47% are singletons. The sample consisted of sorted CD4+, CD8+, or CD8+CD57+ T cells (not recorded which) from PBMCs. The source is a human donor with aplastic anemia.

This clonotype was seen at least ten times. This chain uses TRBV25-1 with TRBJ1-5; TRBD1 is a possible D gene (5 bases). Germline V gene sequence: CDR1 MGHDK, CDR2 SYGVNS. The CDR3 runs 14 residues. V gave up 8 bases and J gave up 3 bases, with 14 bases separating them. CDR3 loop: CASSKTGFNQPQHF. The CDR3 DNA reads as TGTGCCAGCTCAAAAACAGGATTCAATCAGCCCCAGCATTTT.

About this clonotype: Being one base from a much bigger clone, this may be a read error. This chain uses TRBV5-1 with TRBJ1-2; D not resolved. CDR3 length equals 15 residues. Germline loops: CDR1 SGHRS, CDR2 YFSETQ. The CDR3 region is CASSLSGYGNYGCTF. The CDR3 region has the DNA TGCGCCAGCAGCTTGTCCGGGTACGGGAACTATGGCTGCACCTTC.

This chain links TRBV12-3 or TRBV12-4 with TRBJ1-2; a possible D gene is TRBD1 (6 bases). This CDR3 comprises 16 residues. Between the trimmed V and J ends, which lost 4 bases and 4 bases, there was a span of 19 bases. Written as DNA, the CDR3 is TGTGCCAGCAGTTCCCGTACGACAGGAGCTTTCTATGGCTACACCTTC. It specifies CASSSRTTGAFYGYTF.

This clonotype was counted ten times or more. The V and J genes are TRBV9 and TRBJ2-7, with 9 nucleotides matching TRBD2. Germline V gene sequence: CDR1 SGDLS, CDR2 YYNGEE. The CDR3 is 15 residues long. Trimming removed 4 bases from V and 3 bases from J; junction bases left unmatched: 8. The CDR3 here is CASSPSGTSYYEQYF. CDR3 sequence (DNA): TGTGCCAGCAGCCCATCCGGGACTAGCTACTACGAGCAGTACTTC.

The chain has TRBV15 and TRBJ1-6; 11 bases match TRBD1. The CDR3 is 17 amino acids. The germline gives CDR1 LNHNV, CDR2 YYDKDF (reference sequence). Trimming at V came to 2 bases and at J to 7 bases, leaving 7 bases not matched to a gene. CDR3 residues: CATSRQTGTGGNSPLHF. Here the CDR3 DNA reads TGTGCCACCAGCAGACAAACCGGGACAGGGGGAAATTCACCCCTCCACTTT.

This clonotype was found many times. The rearrangement joins TRBV2 to TRBJ2-1; 9 positions match TRBD2. With V trimmed by 4 bases and J by 3 bases, 10 bases remained unmatched. Looked up from germline, CDR1 is SNHLY and CDR2 is FYNNEI. The CDR3 has 17 amino acids. The CDR3 bases are TGTGCCAGCAGTGTTATGGTAGCGGGAGCAAACTACAATGAGCAGTTCTTC. Translating gives CASSVMVAGANYNEQFF.

The DNA for the CDR3 is TGCAGTGCTAGAGATCCAAGGACAGGGTGGGAGCAGTACTTC. This gives the protein CSARDPRTGWEQYF. V gene TRBV20-1 combines with J gene TRBJ2-7, with TRBD1 matching 8 bases. CDR3 length: 14 amino acids. Germline values: CDR1 DFQATT, CDR2 SNEGSKA (reference sequence). Trimming removed 0 bases from V and 7 bases from J; junction bases left unmatched: 8.

The chain uses TRBV9 and TRBJ2-3; D uncertain. Trimming took off 4 bases at V and 6 bases at J, with 9 bases between the two ends. CDR1 and CDR2 from the germline V gene are SGDLS and YYNGEE. The CDR3 has 12 amino acids. CDR3 in DNA: TGTGCCAGCAGCCAGGCCGGGGATACGCAGTATTTT. Residues: CASSQAGDTQYF.

In this sample, this clonotype turned up a few times. The V gene is TRBV18, the J gene TRBJ2-7; the D is unclear. Germline loops: CDR1 KGHSH, CDR2 LQKENI. The CDR3 spans 14 residues. V lost 0 bases and J 6 bases, leaving 12 bases between the germline ends. The CDR3 loop reads CASSPPLGSGEQYF. The CDR3 nucleotides read TGTGCCAGCTCACCACCTCTAGGAAGTGGCGAGCAGTACTTC.

The chain uses TRBV5-4 and TRBJ2-3, with a possible D match to TRBD2 (5 bases). V was shortened by 5 bases and J by 6 bases, with 13 bases between the two germline ends. Germline values: CDR1 SGHNT, CDR2 YYREEE (reference sequence). This CDR3 contains 13 residues. The CDR3 here is CASRLKSGDTQYF. CDR3 nucleotides: TGTGCCAGCAGATTAAAGTCGGGGGATACGCAGTATTTT.

This chain connects TRBV29-1 to TRBJ2-2, with no clear D. The CDR3 covers 12 residues. Per germline, CDR1 SQVTM and CDR2 ANQGSEA. CDR3 DNA: TGCGTAGGTCAGAGTAACACCGGGGAGCTGTTTTTT. Protein sequence: CVGQSNTGELFF.

This clonotype was seen at least ten times. The chain couples TRBV6-5 to TRBJ2-5; 8 bases map to TRBD2. J lost 4 bases, V lost 3 bases, and 10 bases had no gene match. The V gene's germline CDR1 is MNHEY and CDR2 SVGAGI. This CDR3 has 16 residues. The CDR3 spells CASSYQTGTRGETQYF. DNA for the CDR3: TGTGCCAGCAGTTATCAAACCGGGACTAGAGGAGAGACCCAGTACTTC.

The chain joins TRBV4-3 to TRBJ2-1, with TRBD2 identical over 10 bases. CDR1 LGHNA and CDR2 YSLEER come from the germline V gene. The CDR3 has 15 residues. The junction had 4 bases not matched to a gene; V was cut back by 0 bases and J by 8 bases. The CDR3 reads CASSQEGLALDEQFF. The CDR3 DNA sequence: TGCGCCAGCAGCCAAGAGGGACTAGCGCTGGATGAGCAGTTCTTC.

Of note for this clonotype: Likely a read error: the CDR3 ends without its conserved phenylalanine or tryptophan. The limits of the CDR3 on the DNA are not certain, so only TCRdb's listed CDR3 is given. This chain connects TRBV10-3 to TRBJ1-6; TRBD1, the table's D call, lacks a check against the DNA. With termini counted, the CDR3 has 11 amino acids. Germline assignment: CDR1 ENHRY and CDR2 SYGVKD. CDR3 loop: CAISEDRPSNY.

This clonotype was counted only a few times. This chain joins TRBV2 and TRBJ2-7; D is unresolved. Between the trimmed V and J ends, which lost 5 bases and 5 bases, there was a span of 13 bases. The CDR3 runs 13 residues. The germline V gene has CDR1 SNHLY and CDR2 FYNNEI. CDR3 amino acids: CASSLYVGDEQYF. Written as DNA, the CDR3 is TGTGCCAGCAGTTTATACGTTGGAGACGAGCAGTACTTC.

The chain joins TRBV12-3 or TRBV12-4 to TRBJ1-2, with TRBD1 as a possible D gene (6 bases). Trimming took off 6 bases at V and 5 bases at J, with 19 bases between the two ends. The CDR3 contains 15 residues. CDR3 nucleotides: TGTGCCAGCAGCCCTCCGGGACATGGAGGGTATGGCTACACCTTC. Encoded protein: CASSPPGHGGYGYTF.

The chain carries TRBV20-1 and TRBJ2-7, with 9 bases that match TRBD2. V trimming: 1 base; J trimming: 3 bases; junction bases outside the gene matches: 4. The CDR3 is 14 amino acids. Germline-derived CDR1 and CDR2 are DFQATT and SNEGSKA (reference sequence). The CDR3 bases are TGCAGTGCTAGAGGCCTAGCGGGGTACTACGAGCAGTACTTC. Encoded protein: CSARGLAGYYEQYF.

This clonotype was counted once. The limits of the CDR3 on the DNA are not certain, so only TCRdb's listed CDR3 is given. The gene calls are TRBV7-2 and TRBJ2-1; the D segment call TRBD1 is taken from the table without a DNA check. The CDR3 has 23 residues if both end residues are counted. The germline V gene has CDR1 SGHTA and CDR2 FQGNSA. The CDR3 loop reads CASSFKGVSQIRSILAQAGGEFF.

This clonotype was counted a single time. This chain links TRBV20-1 with TRBJ2-7, with 7 bases lining up with TRBD2. The CDR3 covers 13 residues. With 5 bases clipped from V and 7 bases from J, the junction kept 11 bases outside the gene matches. Germline V lookup: CDR1 DFQATT, CDR2 SNEGSKA (reference sequence). The CDR3 sequence: CSARLAGVSEQYF. The CDR3 nucleotides read TGCAGTGCTCGACTAGCTGGTGTGAGTGAGCAGTACTTC.

The rearrangement uses TRBV19 and TRBJ1-6, with 10 bases aligning to TRBD1. Germline CDR1 reads LNHDA; CDR2 reads SQIVND (reference sequence). CDR3 length: 15 amino acids. Unmatched junction bases numbered 9, after V lost 4 bases and J lost 12 bases. CDR3 in amino acids: CASSSSTGGSLPLHF. In nucleotides, the CDR3 is TGTGCCAGTAGTAGTTCGACAGGGGGCTCTTTACCCCTCCACTTT.

V usage is TRBV7-3 and J usage is TRBJ2-7; 7 bases align to TRBD2. Germline CDR1 is SGHTA and CDR2 is FQGTGA. V lost 0 bases, J lost 5 bases, and 7 bases stayed unmatched. There are 15 residues in the CDR3. The CDR3 protein is CASSLTGGGGDEQYF. In DNA form, the CDR3 reads TGTGCCAGCAGCTTAACTGGGGGGGGGGGGGACGAGCAGTACTTC.

This clonotype was seen a handful of times. It may be a read error: a sequence one base away is much more abundant. The chain carries TRBV2 and TRBJ2-5, with 10 bases fitting TRBD1. Trimming cost V 7 bases and J 4 bases; bases outside gene matches: 6. Germline V CDR1 and CDR2: SNHLY, FYNNEI. This CDR3 has 14 amino acids. CDR3 sequence: CASTGTGVVETQYF. In DNA form, the CDR3 reads TGTGCCAGCACCGGGACAGGGGTAGTAGAGACCCAGTACTTC.

The chain employs TRBV7-9 and TRBJ2-7, with D possibly being TRBD1 (7 bases). Germline V gives CDR1 SEHNR, CDR2 FQNEAQ (reference sequence). Trimming took off 4 bases at V and 6 bases at J, with 19 bases between the two ends. This CDR3 spans 15 amino acids. CDR3 sequence: CASSWGGTEPPEQYF. The DNA for the CDR3 is TGTGCCAGCAGCTGGGGCGGGACAGAACCTCCCGAGCAGTACTTC.

V and J are TRBV5-1 and TRBJ2-7; no clear D gene. The CDR3 is 13 residues long. The ends were cut back, 4 bases at V and 3 bases at J, with 11 bases in the middle. Germline V lookup: CDR1 SGHRS, CDR2 YFSETQ. The CDR3 spells CASSEPLGYEQYF. CDR3 DNA: TGCGCCAGCAGCGAACCCCTGGGCTACGAGCAGTACTTC.

This clonotype occurred many times. This chain joins TRBV5-6 and TRBJ2-1; D gene uncertain. Germline loops: CDR1 SGHDT, CDR2 YYEEEE. Trimming left V 0 bases short and J 2 bases short, with 9 bases between. The CDR3 covers 15 residues. CDR3 region: CASSLDGGTYNEQFF. CDR3 DNA sequence: TGTGCCAGCAGCTTGGATGGCGGCACCTACAATGAGCAGTTCTTC.

This clonotype was seen ten or more times. V gene TRBV4-3 combines with J gene TRBJ2-1; TRBD2 is a possible D gene (6 bases). Germline CDR1 reads LGHNA; CDR2 reads YSLEER. Trimming cost V 1 base and J 8 bases, with 9 bases left between them. The CDR3 has 13 amino acids. The CDR3 coding sequence is TGCGCCAGCAGCCAAGCGCGGGGCGATGAGCAGTTCTTC. Translating gives CASSQARGDEQFF.

In this sample, this clonotype turned up once. This chain joins TRBV7-9 and TRBJ2-7; the D is unclear. CDR3 length: 14 amino acids. V was shortened by 1 base and J by 5 bases, with 12 bases between the two germline ends. Germline V gene data show CDR1 as SEHNR and CDR2 as FQNEAQ (reference sequence). Here the CDR3 DNA reads TGTGCCAGCAGCTTAGTAGCAGTTAGCCACGAGCAGTACTTC. Protein: CASSLVAVSHEQYF.

The chain combines TRBV7-9 with TRBJ2-7; 15 nucleotides line up with TRBD2. Unmatched junction bases numbered 16, after V lost 5 bases and J lost 2 bases. CDR3 length: 20 residues. In germline, CDR1 is SEHNR, CDR2 FQNEAQ (reference sequence). This CDR3 reads CASSPHPWTSGRENTYEQYF. The CDR3 nucleotides are TGTGCCAGCAGCCCCCACCCTTGGACTAGCGGGAGGGAGAATACCTACGAGCAGTACTTC.

This chain uses TRBV10-2 with TRBJ1-2; D remains ambiguous. V lost 6 bases, J lost 4 bases, and 12 bases lay in between. This CDR3 is built from 13 residues. Germline-derived CDR1 and CDR2 are WSHSY and SAAADI. The CDR3, as DNA: TGCGCCAGCAGCCTAGATCGATCCTATGGCTACACCTTC. Protein: CASSLDRSYGYTF.